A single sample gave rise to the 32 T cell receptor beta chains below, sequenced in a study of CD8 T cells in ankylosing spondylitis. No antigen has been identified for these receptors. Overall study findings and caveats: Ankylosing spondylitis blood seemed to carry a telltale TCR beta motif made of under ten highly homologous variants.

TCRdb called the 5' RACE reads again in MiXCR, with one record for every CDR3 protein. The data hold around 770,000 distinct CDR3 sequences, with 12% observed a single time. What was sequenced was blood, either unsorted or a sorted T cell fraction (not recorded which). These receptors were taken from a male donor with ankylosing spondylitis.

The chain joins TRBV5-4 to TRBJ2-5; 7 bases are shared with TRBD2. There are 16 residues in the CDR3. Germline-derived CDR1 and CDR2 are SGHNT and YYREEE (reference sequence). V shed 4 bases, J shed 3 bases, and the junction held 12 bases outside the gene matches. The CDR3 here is CASSTLAGRRKETQYF. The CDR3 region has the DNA TGTGCCAGCAGCACCTTAGCGGGTCGCAGGAAAGAGACCCAGTACTTC. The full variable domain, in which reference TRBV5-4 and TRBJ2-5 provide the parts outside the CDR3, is ETGVTQSPTHLIKTRGQQVTLRCSSQSGHNTVSWYQQALGQGPQFIFQYYREEENGRGNFPPRFSGLQFPNYSSELNVNALELDDSALYLCASSTLAGRRKETQYFGPGTRLLVL.

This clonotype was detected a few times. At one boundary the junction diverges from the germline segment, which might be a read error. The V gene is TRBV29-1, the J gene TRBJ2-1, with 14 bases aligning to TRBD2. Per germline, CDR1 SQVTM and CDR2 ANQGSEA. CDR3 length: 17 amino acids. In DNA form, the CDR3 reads TGCAGCGTTGACAGGGGAGGGACTAGCGGGGGAGCCCCCCTAATCCTCTTC. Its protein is CSVDRGGTSGGAPLILF.

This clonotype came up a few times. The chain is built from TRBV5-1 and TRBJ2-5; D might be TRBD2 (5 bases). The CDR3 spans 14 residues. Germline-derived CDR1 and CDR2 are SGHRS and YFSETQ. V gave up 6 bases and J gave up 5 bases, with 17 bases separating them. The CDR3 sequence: CASNPGSGWETQYF. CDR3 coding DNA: TGCGCCAGCAACCCGGGGTCCGGATGGGAGACCCAGTACTTC.

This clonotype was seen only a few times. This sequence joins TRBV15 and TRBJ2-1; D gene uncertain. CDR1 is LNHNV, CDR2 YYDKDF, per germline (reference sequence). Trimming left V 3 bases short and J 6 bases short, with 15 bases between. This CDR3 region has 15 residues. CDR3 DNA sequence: TGTGCCACCAGCAGCTCGTTGGGTAGACCCAATGAGCAGTTCTTC. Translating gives CATSSSLGRPNEQFF. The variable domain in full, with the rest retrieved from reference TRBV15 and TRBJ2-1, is DAMVIQNPRYQVTQFGKPVTLSCSQTLNHNVMYWYQQKSSQAPKLLFHYYDKDFNNEADTPDNFQSRRPNTSFCFLDIRSPGLGDTAMYLCATSSSLGRPNEQFFGPGTRLTVL.

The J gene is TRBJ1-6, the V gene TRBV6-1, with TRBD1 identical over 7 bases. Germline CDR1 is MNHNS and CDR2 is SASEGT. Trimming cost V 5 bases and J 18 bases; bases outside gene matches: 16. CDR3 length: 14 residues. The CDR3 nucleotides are TGTGCCAGCAGTCAGGACAGGATCCGGGCGTGGAGCCACTTT. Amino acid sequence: CASSQDRIRAWSHF.

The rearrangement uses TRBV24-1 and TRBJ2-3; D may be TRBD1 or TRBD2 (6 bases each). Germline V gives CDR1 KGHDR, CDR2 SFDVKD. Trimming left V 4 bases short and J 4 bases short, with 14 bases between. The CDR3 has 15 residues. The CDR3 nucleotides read TGTGCCACCAGTGAGGCGGGACAAAAGGCAGATACGCAGTATTTT. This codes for CATSEAGQKADTQYF.

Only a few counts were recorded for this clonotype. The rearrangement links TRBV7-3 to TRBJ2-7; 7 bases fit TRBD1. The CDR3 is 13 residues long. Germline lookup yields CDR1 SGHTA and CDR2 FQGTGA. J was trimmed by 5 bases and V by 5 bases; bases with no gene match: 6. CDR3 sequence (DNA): TGTGCCAGCAGCGCACAGGGGAGCGACGAGCAGTACTTC. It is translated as CASSAQGSDEQYF.

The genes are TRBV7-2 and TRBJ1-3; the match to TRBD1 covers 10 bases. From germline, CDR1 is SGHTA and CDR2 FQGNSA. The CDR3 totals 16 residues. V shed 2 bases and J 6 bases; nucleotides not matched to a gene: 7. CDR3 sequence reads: CASSLWTGGNKNTIYF. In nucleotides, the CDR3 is TGTGCCAGCAGCTTATGGACAGGGGGTAACAAAAACACCATATATTTT.

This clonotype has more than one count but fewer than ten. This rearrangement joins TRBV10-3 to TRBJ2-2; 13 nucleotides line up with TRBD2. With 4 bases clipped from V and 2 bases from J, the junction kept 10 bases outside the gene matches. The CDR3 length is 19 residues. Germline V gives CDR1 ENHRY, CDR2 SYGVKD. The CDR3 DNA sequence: TGTGCCATCAGTGCCTTTAGGACTAGCGGGGGCAAAAACACCGGGGAGCTGTTTTTT. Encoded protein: CAISAFRTSGGKNTGELFF.

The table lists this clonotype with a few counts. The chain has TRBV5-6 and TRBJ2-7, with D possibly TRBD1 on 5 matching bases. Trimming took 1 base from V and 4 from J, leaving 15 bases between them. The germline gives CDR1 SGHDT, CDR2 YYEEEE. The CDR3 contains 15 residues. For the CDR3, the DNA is TGTGCCAGCAGCTTGTTCAGGGCCAGTTTATACGAGCAGTACTTC. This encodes CASSLFRASLYEQYF. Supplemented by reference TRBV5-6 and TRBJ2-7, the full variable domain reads DAGVTQSPTHLIKTRGQQVTLRCSPKSGHDTVSWYQQALGQGPQFIFQYYEEEERQRGNFPDRFSGHQFPNYSSELNVNALLLGDSALYLCASSLFRASLYEQYFGPGTRLTVT.

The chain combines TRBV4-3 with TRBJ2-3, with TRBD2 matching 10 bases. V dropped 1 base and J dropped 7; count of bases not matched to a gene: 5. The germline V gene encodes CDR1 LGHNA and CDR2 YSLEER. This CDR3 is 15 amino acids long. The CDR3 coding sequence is TGCGCCAGCAGCCAAGCAGCGGGAGGGCCAAATACGCAGTATTTT. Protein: CASSQAAGGPNTQYF.

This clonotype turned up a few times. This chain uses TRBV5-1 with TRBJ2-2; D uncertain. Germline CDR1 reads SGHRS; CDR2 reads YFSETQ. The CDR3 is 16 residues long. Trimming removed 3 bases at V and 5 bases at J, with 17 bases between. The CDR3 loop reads CASSYSKSVRTGELFF. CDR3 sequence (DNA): TGCGCCAGCAGCTACTCAAAGTCAGTAAGGACCGGGGAGCTGTTTTTT.

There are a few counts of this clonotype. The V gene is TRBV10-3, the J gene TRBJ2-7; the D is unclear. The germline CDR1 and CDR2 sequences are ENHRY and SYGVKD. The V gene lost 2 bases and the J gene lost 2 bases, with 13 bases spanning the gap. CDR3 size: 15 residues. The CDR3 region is CAISEGRNNPYEQYF. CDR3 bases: TGTGCCATCAGTGAGGGACGGAATAACCCCTACGAGCAGTACTTC.

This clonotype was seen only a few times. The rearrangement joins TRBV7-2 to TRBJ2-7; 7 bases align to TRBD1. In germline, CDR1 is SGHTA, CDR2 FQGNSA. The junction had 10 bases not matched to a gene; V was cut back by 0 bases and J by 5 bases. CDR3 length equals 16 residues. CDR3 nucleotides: TGTGCCAGCAGCTTAGCCCAGACAGGGTATGTCCACGAGCAGTACTTC. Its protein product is CASSLAQTGYVHEQYF.

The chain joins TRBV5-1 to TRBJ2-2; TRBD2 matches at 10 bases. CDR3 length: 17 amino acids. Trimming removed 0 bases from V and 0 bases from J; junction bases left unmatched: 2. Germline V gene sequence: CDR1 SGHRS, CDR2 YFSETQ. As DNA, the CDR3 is TGCGCCAGCAGCTTGGTAGCGGGAGGCCCGAACACCGGGGAGCTGTTTTTT. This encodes CASSLVAGGPNTGELFF.

This CDR3 is CASSPHWGQKGQSNTGELFF. The CDR3 DNA is TGTGCCAGCAGCCCGCACTGGGGACAAAAGGGACAGTCGAACACCGGGGAGCTGTTTTTT. The chain employs TRBV21-1 and TRBJ2-2; TRBD1 is the table's D call, not checked against the DNA. TRBV21-1 is a pseudogene locus. The CDR3 sequence is 20 residues long.

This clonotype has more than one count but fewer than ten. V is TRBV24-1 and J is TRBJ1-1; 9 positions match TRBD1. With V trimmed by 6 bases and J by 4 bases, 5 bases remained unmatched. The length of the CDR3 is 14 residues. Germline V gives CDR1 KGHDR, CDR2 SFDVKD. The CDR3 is CATSSGQGGTEAFF. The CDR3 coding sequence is TGTGCCACCAGTTCGGGACAGGGAGGCACTGAAGCTTTCTTT.

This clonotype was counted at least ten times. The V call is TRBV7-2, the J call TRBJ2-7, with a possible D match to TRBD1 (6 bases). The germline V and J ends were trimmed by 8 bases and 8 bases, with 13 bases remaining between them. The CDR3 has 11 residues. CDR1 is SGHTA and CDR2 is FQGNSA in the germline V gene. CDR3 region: CASREGDKQYF. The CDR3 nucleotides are TGTGCCAGCCGTGAGGGGGACAAGCAGTACTTC.

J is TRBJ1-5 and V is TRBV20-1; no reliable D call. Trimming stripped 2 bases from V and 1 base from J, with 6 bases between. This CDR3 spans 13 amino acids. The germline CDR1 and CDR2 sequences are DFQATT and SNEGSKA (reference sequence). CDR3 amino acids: CSARRASNQPQHF. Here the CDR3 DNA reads TGCAGTGCTAGAAGGGCAAGCAATCAGCCCCAGCATTTT.

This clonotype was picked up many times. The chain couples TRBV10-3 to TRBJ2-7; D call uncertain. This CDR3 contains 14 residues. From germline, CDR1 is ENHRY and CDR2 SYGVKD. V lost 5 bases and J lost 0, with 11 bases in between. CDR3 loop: CAISKAQSSYEQYF. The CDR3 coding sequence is TGTGCCATCAGTAAGGCTCAGAGCTCCTACGAGCAGTACTTC.

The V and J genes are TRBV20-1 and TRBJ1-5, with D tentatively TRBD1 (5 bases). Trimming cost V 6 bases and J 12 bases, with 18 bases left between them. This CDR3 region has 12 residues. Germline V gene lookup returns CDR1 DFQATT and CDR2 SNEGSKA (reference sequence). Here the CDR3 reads CSARRFEGFQHF. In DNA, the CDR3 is TGCAGTGCCCGCCGGTTTGAGGGGTTCCAGCATTTT.

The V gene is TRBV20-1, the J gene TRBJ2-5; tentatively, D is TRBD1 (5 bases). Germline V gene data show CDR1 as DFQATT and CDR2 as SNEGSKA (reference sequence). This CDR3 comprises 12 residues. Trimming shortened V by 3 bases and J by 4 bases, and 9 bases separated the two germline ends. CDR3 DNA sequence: TGCAGTGCTAGCGTCAGGGTAGAGACCCAGTACTTC. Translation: CSASVRVETQYF.

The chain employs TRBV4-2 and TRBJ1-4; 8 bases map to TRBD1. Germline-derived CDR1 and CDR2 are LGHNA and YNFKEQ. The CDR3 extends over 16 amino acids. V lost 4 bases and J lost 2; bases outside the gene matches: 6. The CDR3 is CASSLGQGRTNEKLFF. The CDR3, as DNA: TGTGCCAGCAGCCTCGGACAGGGTAGGACTAATGAAAAACTGTTTTTT.

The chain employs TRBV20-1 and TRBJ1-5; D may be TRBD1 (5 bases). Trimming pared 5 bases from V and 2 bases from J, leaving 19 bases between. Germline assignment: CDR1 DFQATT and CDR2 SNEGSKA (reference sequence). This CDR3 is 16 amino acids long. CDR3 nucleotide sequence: TGCAGTGCTCCCCGAGGAGGGGTGGGTGGCAATCAGCCCCAGCATTTT. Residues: CSAPRGGVGGNQPQHF.

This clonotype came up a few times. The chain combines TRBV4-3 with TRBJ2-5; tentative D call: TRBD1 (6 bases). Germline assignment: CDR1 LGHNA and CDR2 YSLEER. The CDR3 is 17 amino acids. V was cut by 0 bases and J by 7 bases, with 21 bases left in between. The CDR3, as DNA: TGCGCCAGCAGCCAAGATTCGATAGGGACAACCCTAGGGACCCAGTACTTC. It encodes CASSQDSIGTTLGTQYF.

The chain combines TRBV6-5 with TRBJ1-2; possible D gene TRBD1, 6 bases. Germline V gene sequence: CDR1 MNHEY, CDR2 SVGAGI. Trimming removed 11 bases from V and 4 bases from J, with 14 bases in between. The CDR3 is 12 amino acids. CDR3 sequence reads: CAVRGGGYGYTF. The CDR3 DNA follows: TGTGCCGTGCGAGGGGGTGGCTATGGCTACACCTTC.

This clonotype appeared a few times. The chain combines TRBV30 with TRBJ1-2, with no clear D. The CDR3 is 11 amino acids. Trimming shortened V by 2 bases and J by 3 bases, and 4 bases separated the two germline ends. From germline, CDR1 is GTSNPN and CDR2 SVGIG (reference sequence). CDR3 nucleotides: TGTGCCTGGAGTCGGGACTATGGCTACACCTTC. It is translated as CAWSRDYGYTF.

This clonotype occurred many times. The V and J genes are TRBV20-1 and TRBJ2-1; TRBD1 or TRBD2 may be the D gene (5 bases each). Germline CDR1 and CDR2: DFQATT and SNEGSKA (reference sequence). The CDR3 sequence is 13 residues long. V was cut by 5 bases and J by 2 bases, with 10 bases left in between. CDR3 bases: TGCAGTGCTTGGGACGGACCCTACAATGAGCAGTTCTTC. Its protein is CSAWDGPYNEQFF.

The CDR3 protein is CASSPTPSTKGQYF. In nucleotides, the CDR3 is TGTGCCAGCAGCCCCACCCCCTCGACCAAGGGGCAGTACTTC. The V and J genes are TRBV12-3 or TRBV12-4 and TRBJ2-7; D not resolved. This CDR3 is built from 14 residues. The V end was cut by 6 bases, the J end by 9 bases, with 21 bases between.

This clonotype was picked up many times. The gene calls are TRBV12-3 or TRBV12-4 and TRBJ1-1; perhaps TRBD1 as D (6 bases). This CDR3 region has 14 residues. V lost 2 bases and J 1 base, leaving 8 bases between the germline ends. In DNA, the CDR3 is TGTGCCAGCAGTTTACAGACAGGGAACACTGAAGCTTTCTTT. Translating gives CASSLQTGNTEAFF.

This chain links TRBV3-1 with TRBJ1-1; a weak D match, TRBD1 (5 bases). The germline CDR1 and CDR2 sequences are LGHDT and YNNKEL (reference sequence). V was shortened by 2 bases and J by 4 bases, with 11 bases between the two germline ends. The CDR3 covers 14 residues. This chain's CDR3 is CASSQTSGPTEAFF. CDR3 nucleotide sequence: TGTGCCAGCAGCCAAACATCGGGGCCCACTGAAGCTTTCTTT.

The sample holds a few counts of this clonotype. As DNA, the CDR3 is TGCAGTGCTGGGGGGTTTGGGACAGGGGCTGGCTACACCTTC. Its translation: CSAGGFGTGAGYTF. This chain uses TRBV20-1 with TRBJ1-2, with 10 positions matching TRBD1. J lost 7 bases, V lost 5 bases, and 10 bases had no gene match. The CDR3 sequence is 14 residues long. Germline V CDR1 and CDR2: DFQATT, SNEGSKA (reference sequence).